A selection of T cell receptor beta chains follows, all from one sample in a study of patients and donors after allogeneic stem cell transplantation. MiXCR, run by TCRdb on the RT-PCR reads, gives a single entry per CDR3 protein. Counted here are some 960,000 distinct CDR3 sequences, roughly 18% occurring once; the ten biggest clones make up 5% to 7.5%. The sample taken for sequencing was blood, either unsorted or a sorted T cell fraction (not recorded which). These receptors were collected from a human donor who was either an allogeneic HSCT recipient or a stem cell or donor lymphocyte infusion donor (not recorded which). It is not recorded whose cells these are; they may come from a transplant donor. The CDR3 runs from the conserved cysteine through the conserved F or W.

>TRBV5-1|TRBJ2-5
CASSSDSRTKETQYF
>TRBV2|TRBJ1-5
CASSLSAVPQPQHF
>TRBV5-6|TRBJ2-1
CASSLAPGGNNEQFF
>TRBV4-3|TRBJ1-4
CASSQEDRPNEKLFF
>TRBV7-9|TRBJ2-3
CASSLQSTIGTDTQYF
>TRBV3-1|TRBJ2-1
CASNHGLAHEQFF
>TRBV20-1|TRBJ1-2
CSAQTGDDGYTF
>TRBV6-5|TRBJ1-1
CASSGVQQAFF
>TRBV12-3/TRBV12-4|TRBJ2-2
CASSFRDPTGELFF
>TRBV29-1|TRBJ2-3
CSVDGKRSTDTQYF
>TRBV20-1|TRBJ2-1
CSASIPLGSYNEQFF
>TRBV5-1|TRBJ1-1
CASSLSRGLGFEAFF
>TRBV20-1|TRBJ2-5
CSALWPPGLAVQETQYF
>TRBV20-1|TRBJ2-3
CSAQTGAKSDTQYF
>TRBV11-2|TRBJ2-2
CASSLDGLAGELFF
>TRBV6-1|TRBJ2-2
CASRLAGGATGELFF
>TRBV29-1|TRBJ1-1
CSAHRGFDTEAFF
>TRBV5-1|TRBJ2-3
CASSLGVFGEDTQYF
>TRBV5-4|TRBJ1-4
CASSLKQGTEKLFF
>TRBV11-2|TRBJ2-3
CASSLDPGRSVDTQYF
>TRBV20-1|TRBJ2-1
CSARSGLYDNEQFF
>TRBV12-3/TRBV12-4|TRBJ2-7
CASSLGDSQSYEQYF
>TRBV11-3|TRBJ1-2
CASSSAGQGDYGYTF
>TRBV7-9|TRBJ2-1
CASALGDNEQFF
>TRBV9|TRBJ2-5
CASSARTGLYQETQYF
>TRBV20-1|TRBJ1-5
CSSTPGGTQYNNQPQHF
>TRBV4-1|TRBJ2-1
CASSQDLALAGFNEQFF
>TRBV6-1|TRBJ1-1
CASSETGAPNTEAFF
>TRBV12-3/TRBV12-4|TRBJ1-2
CASSLDVYGYTF
>TRBV20-1|TRBJ2-1
CSARSSGRTFYNEQFF
>TRBV18|TRBJ1-1
CASYFGQGGTEAFF
>TRBV11-2|TRBJ1-2
CASSPIRGARDGYTF
>TRBV2|TRBJ2-2
CASVVVNTGELFF
>TRBV9|TRBJ1-1
CASSVTGSNTEAFF
>TRBV21-1|TRBJ2-7
CASSKLGASSYEQYF
>TRBV6-5|TRBJ1-1
CASSSVTGNEAFF
>TRBV12-3/TRBV12-4|TRBJ2-1
CASSRRTSAQYNEQFF
>TRBV25-1|TRBJ1-5
CASSGRDGNQPQHF
>TRBV29-1|TRBJ2-5
CSVAGEETQYF
>TRBV9|TRBJ1-2
CASSVVEAQSYGYTF
>TRBV12-3/TRBV12-4|TRBJ1-2
CASTPGRSYYGYTF
>TRBV27|TRBJ2-3
CASCTKGARDTQYF
>TRBV9|TRBJ2-1
CASSVVGRDYNEQFF
>TRBV9|TRBJ2-2
CASSESGGYTGELFF
>TRBV12-3/TRBV12-4|TRBJ2-5
CASSLDLTGQETQYF
>TRBV9|TRBJ1-2
CASSPPLPDSDDYGYTF
>TRBV15|TRBJ1-4
CATSRRTGEKLFF
>TRBV3-1|TRBJ1-2
CASSHLQGSYGYTF